The 20 T cell receptor beta chains presented below share a single source sample, sequenced in a study of T-cell reconstitution after alpha-beta-depleted transplantation in children. During its preparation, the TCRbeta library received unique molecular identifiers. In TCRdb, the PCR reads were re-called with MiXCR into one record per CDR3 protein. The table includes roughly 120,000 distinct CDR3 sequences, over 9% detected once. Sample: PBMCs, taken before TCRalphabeta/CD19-depleted stem cell transplant. The receptors originated from a boy between 2 and 10 years old with acute lymphoblastic leukemia, due to receive a stem cell transplant.

This clonotype has ten or more counts. The V call is TRBV20-1, the J call TRBJ2-5, with 8 bases fitting TRBD1. CDR3 length: 13 amino acids. V shed 3 bases, J shed 6 bases, and the junction held 6 bases outside the gene matches. Germline values: CDR1 DFQATT, CDR2 SNEGSKA (reference sequence). This CDR3 is CSASPDRGKTQYF. CDR3 bases: TGCAGTGCTAGCCCCGACAGGGGAAAGACCCAGTACTTC.

This clonotype was seen repeatedly, ten times or more. This chain uses TRBV5-1 with TRBJ1-1; a possible D gene is TRBD1 (5 bases). CDR3 length: 13 residues. V lost 8 bases to trimming and J lost 2 bases, with 13 bases between them. Germline CDR1 and CDR2: SGHRS and YFSETQ. CDR3 nucleotides: TGCGCCAGTAGACCGACAGCAAACACTGAAGCTTTCTTT. Protein product: CASRPTANTEAFF.

The CDR3 DNA reads as TGCGCCAGCAGCCTAGGATTAGGGACAGGGAGCACAGATACGCAGTATTTT. Protein product: CASSLGLGTGSTDTQYF. The V call is TRBV5-1, the J call TRBJ2-3; 9 nucleotides align to TRBD1. The germline gives CDR1 SGHRS, CDR2 YFSETQ. The V segment lost 4 bases and the J segment 0 bases; nucleotides outside the gene matches: 9. The CDR3 covers 17 residues.

This clonotype was found many times. V gene TRBV20-1 combines with J gene TRBJ1-2; the D is unclear. There are 12 residues in the CDR3. Germline V gives CDR1 DFQATT, CDR2 SNEGSKA (reference sequence). V was cut by 3 bases and J by 5 bases, with 10 bases left in between. The CDR3 here is CSASAHKYGYTF. The DNA for the CDR3 is TGCAGTGCTAGTGCCCACAAGTATGGCTACACCTTC.

The chain employs TRBV10-2 and TRBJ2-5; D assignment may be TRBD1 or TRBD2 (5 bases each). The CDR3 totals 14 residues. Between the trimmed V and J ends, which lost 6 bases and 0 bases, there was a span of 11 bases. Germline CDR1 reads WSHSY; CDR2 reads SAAADI. The CDR3 DNA reads TGCGCCAGCAGCTCGGGACCGAACCAAGAGACCCAGTACTTC. Amino acids: CASSSGPNQETQYF.

This clonotype was detected a few times. The chain carries TRBV5-1 and TRBJ2-7, with 8 bases matching TRBD1. Germline loops: CDR1 SGHRS, CDR2 YFSETQ. The CDR3 has 15 residues. J gave up 4 bases and V 4 bases, and 10 bases lay outside the gene matches. As DNA, the CDR3 is TGCGCCAGCAGCCGTACCGGGACAGGATCTTACGAGCAGTACTTC. Translated, it gives CASSRTGTGSYEQYF.

The chain recombines TRBV6-2 or TRBV6-3 with TRBJ1-5; no clear D gene. The CDR3 has 14 residues. V was cut by 6 bases and J by 3 bases, with 12 bases left in between. Germline CDR1 is MNHEY and CDR2 is SVGEGT. The CDR3 DNA is TGTGCCAGCAGGAGAGGCACCTTCAATCAGCCCCAGCATTTT. This gives the protein CASRRGTFNQPQHF.

In this sample, this clonotype turned up many times. This rearrangement joins TRBV6-5 to TRBJ2-7, with 16 bases lining up with TRBD2. This CDR3 is built from 18 residues. Unmatched junction bases numbered 5, after V lost 0 bases and J lost 3 bases. The germline V gene has CDR1 MNHEY and CDR2 SVGAGI. CDR3 amino acids: CASSYSGLAGGLGYEQYF. The CDR3 nucleotides are TGTGCCAGCAGTTACTCGGGACTAGCGGGAGGGTTGGGCTACGAGCAGTACTTC.

A note on this clonotype: A read error may account for a junction end that differs from germline. The chain carries TRBV20-1 and TRBJ2-3; 9 bases are a match to TRBD1. Germline CDR1 is DFQATT and CDR2 is SNEGSKA (reference sequence). There are 18 residues in the CDR3. Here the CDR3 DNA reads TGCTGTGCCGAGGGTGTTGGGGACAGGGATTCTAGCACAGATACGCAGTATTTT. Translation: CCAEGVGDRDSSTDTQYF.

The rearrangement uses TRBV20-1 and TRBJ2-5, with 8 bases identical to TRBD2. Germline-derived CDR1 and CDR2 are DFQATT and SNEGSKA (reference sequence). V gave up 5 bases and J gave up 5 bases; unmatched junction bases: 4. The CDR3 runs 12 residues. CDR3 DNA sequence: TGCAGTGCTGGGACTAGATGGGAGACCCAGTACTTC. Translating gives CSAGTRWETQYF.

This clonotype was seen a handful of times. V usage is TRBV4-1 and J usage is TRBJ2-1, with D possibly TRBD2 on 7 matching bases. CDR1 is MGHRA and CDR2 is YSYEKL in the germline V gene. The CDR3 length is 17 residues. Trimming left V 3 bases short and J 0 bases short, with 15 bases between. The CDR3 DNA reads TGCGCCAGCAGCCACCCGGGGGGCGGGATCTCCTACAATGAGCAGTTCTTC. Residues: CASSHPGGGISYNEQFF.

This clonotype was seen ten or more times. The V gene is TRBV7-2, the J gene TRBJ2-1; 8 bases fit TRBD1. Germline assignment: CDR1 SGHTA and CDR2 FQGNSA. The trim removed 3 bases at V and 5 bases at J, leaving 6 bases unmatched. The CDR3 spans 15 residues. The CDR3, as DNA: TGTGCCAGCAGCTTGACAGGGGTGTTGCACAATGAGCAGTTCTTC. This encodes CASSLTGVLHNEQFF.

A single count supports this clonotype. A read error may explain this, as a much larger clone is one base away. CDR3 in DNA: TGCAGTGCTAGGGGGGACAGGGAGTACGAGCAGTACTTC. Translated, it gives CSARGDREYEQYF. The V call is TRBV20-1, the J call TRBJ2-7; 9 bases match TRBD1. Unmatched junction bases numbered 4, after V lost 3 bases and J lost 4 bases. Germline CDR1 DFQATT, CDR2 SNEGSKA (reference sequence). The CDR3 sequence is 13 residues long.

In its sample, this clonotype was seen a few times. V usage is TRBV11-2 and J usage is TRBJ1-1, with 7 nucleotides matching TRBD1. The junction had 2 bases not matched to a gene; V was cut back by 6 bases and J by 1 base. The CDR3 length is 13 residues. Germline loops: CDR1 SGHAT, CDR2 FQNNGV. The CDR3 sequence is CASRGQPNTEAFF. As DNA, the CDR3 is TGTGCCAGCAGGGGACAGCCGAACACTGAAGCTTTCTTT.

This clonotype was recorded a few times. The chain is built from TRBV27 and TRBJ2-5; D is perhaps TRBD1 or TRBD2 (6 bases each). Germline loops: CDR1 MNHEY, CDR2 SMNVEV (reference sequence). The CDR3 sequence is 15 residues long. Trimming removed 5 bases at V and 7 bases at J, with 20 bases between. The CDR3 DNA sequence: TGTGCCAGCAGTCCCGGAGGGACAATTAAGGGGACCCAGTACTTC. It specifies CASSPGGTIKGTQYF.

The chain recombines TRBV6-2 or TRBV6-3 with TRBJ1-4; the match to TRBD1 covers 8 bases. The CDR3 spans 15 residues. V lost 6 bases, J lost 7 bases, and 10 bases stayed unmatched. CDR1 MNHEY and CDR2 SVGEGT come from the germline V gene. CDR3 sequence: CASSTSGQAPEKLFF. Here the CDR3 DNA reads TGTGCCAGCAGCACCTCGGGACAGGCTCCTGAAAAACTGTTTTTT.

This clonotype appeared many times. The genes are TRBV24-1 and TRBJ2-3; 9 nucleotides match TRBD1. Per germline, CDR1 KGHDR and CDR2 SFDVKD. The V segment lost 5 bases and the J segment 3 bases; nucleotides outside the gene matches: 8. This CDR3 has 16 amino acids. The CDR3 bases are TGTGCCACCAGTGGTCCCGGGACAGGGAGAACAGATACGCAGTATTTT. Translating it yields CATSGPGTGRTDTQYF.

This clonotype was detected many times. The chain links TRBV6-5 to TRBJ2-4; D may be TRBD2 (5 bases). There are 14 residues in the CDR3. Germline V gene sequence: CDR1 MNHEY, CDR2 SVGAGI. Trimming pared 5 bases from V and 2 bases from J, leaving 10 bases between. CDR3 DNA: TGTGCCAGCAGTCTCCGGGGTACCAAAAACATTCAGTACTTC. Translating gives CASSLRGTKNIQYF.

The chain uses TRBV20-1 and TRBJ1-2, with a weak D call TRBD1 (6 bases). The V gene's germline CDR1 is DFQATT and CDR2 SNEGSKA (reference sequence). The CDR3 length is 17 residues. Trimming left V 3 bases short and J 5 bases short, with 25 bases between. The CDR3 DNA is TGCAGTGCTAGCCCACAGGGTGTCCCCCTTGACCGATATGGCTACACCTTC. Translated: CSASPQGVPLDRYGYTF.

This clonotype was counted between two and nine times. The chain uses TRBV11-3 and TRBJ1-3; unclear D gene. The CDR3 sequence is 15 residues long. Trimming took 6 bases from V and 4 from J, leaving 16 bases between them. CDR1 and CDR2 (germline): SGHNT, YENEEA. The CDR3 loop is CASSLGPVPGNTIYF. The CDR3 DNA follows: TGTGCCAGCAGTCTTGGACCTGTCCCGGGAAACACCATATATTTT. The full variable domain, its missing parts supplied by reference TRBV11-3 and TRBJ1-3, is EAGVVQSPRYKIIEKKQPVAFWCNPISGHNTLYWYLQNLGQGPELLIRYENEEAVDDSQLPKDRFSAERLKGVDSTLKIQPAELGDSAVYLCASSLGPVPGNTIYFGEGSWLTVV.